The 21 T cell receptor beta chains below were found in one sample sequenced in a study of CD8 T cells in ankylosing spondylitis. A single record per CDR3 protein comes from TCRdb applying MiXCR to the 5' RACE reads. Of over 110,000 distinct CDR3 sequences listed, 7.5% to 9.5% were seen once; the top ten hold roughly 7.2%. Sample: synovial fluid, either unsorted or a sorted T cell fraction (not recorded which). Receptor source: a male donor with ankylosing spondylitis.

At least ten counts were recorded for this clonotype. This chain uses TRBV11-2 with TRBJ2-7; TRBD1 matches at 7 bases. The CDR3 consists of 16 residues. Per the germline V gene, CDR1 is SGHAT and CDR2 is FQNNGV. V shed 3 bases and J 0 bases; nucleotides not matched to a gene: 8. The CDR3 DNA reads TGTGCCAGCAGCTTCTACCGGGACAGTTTCTCCTACGAGCAGTACTTC. Encoded protein: CASSFYRDSFSYEQYF.

This clonotype was recorded many times. The V call is TRBV28, the J call TRBJ1-2; 11 bases fit TRBD1. Germline V lookup: CDR1 MDHEN, CDR2 SYDVKM. This CDR3 region has 14 residues. Trimming removed 6 bases from V and 9 bases from J; junction bases left unmatched: 9. The CDR3 nucleotides are TGTGCCAGCAGCCGGACAGGGGGCTTCGTGAGCTACACCTTC. Residues: CASSRTGGFVSYTF.

This clonotype has only a few counts. The chain employs TRBV10-3 and TRBJ2-7; D is undetermined. With 11 bases removed from V and 1 base from J, the gap between germline ends came to 15 bases. Germline V gene lookup returns CDR1 ENHRY and CDR2 SYGVKD. This CDR3 contains 13 residues. The CDR3 loop reads CAPPGQPSYEQYF. The DNA for the CDR3 is TGTGCCCCCCCCGGGCAGCCTTCCTACGAGCAGTACTTC.

This sequence joins TRBV20-1 and TRBJ2-5; D may be TRBD1 (5 bases). The CDR3 spans 13 residues. Trimming removed 7 bases from V and 4 bases from J, with 16 bases in between. Looked up from germline, CDR1 is DFQATT and CDR2 is SNEGSKA (reference sequence). The CDR3 loop reads CSGQQVVSETQYF. In DNA, the CDR3 is TGCAGTGGGCAACAGGTAGTTTCAGAGACCCAGTACTTC.

The chain is built from TRBV2 and TRBJ2-1, with TRBD2 matching over 10 bases. This CDR3 has 15 amino acids. J was trimmed by 8 bases and V by 4 bases; bases with no gene match: 8. Germline loops: CDR1 SNHLY, CDR2 FYNNEI. In nucleotides, the CDR3 is TGTGCCAGCAGTGTTAGCGGGAGGCCGGGGGATGAGCAGTTCTTC. Translating it yields CASSVSGRPGDEQFF.

This clonotype appeared a few times. The V gene is TRBV19, the J gene TRBJ1-6; possible D gene TRBD1, 6 bases. Trimming shortened V by 4 bases and J by 7 bases, and 8 bases separated the two germline ends. In germline, CDR1 is LNHDA, CDR2 SQIVND (reference sequence). CDR3 length: 13 residues. The DNA for the CDR3 is TGTGCCAGTAGTACTCAGGGGAATTCACCCCTCCACTTT. Residues: CASSTQGNSPLHF.

J is TRBJ1-6 and V is TRBV7-6; tentatively, D is TRBD1 (5 bases). The germline V gene has CDR1 SGHVS and CDR2 FNYEAQ. Trimming stripped 5 bases from V and 7 bases from J, with 12 bases between. This CDR3 comprises 14 residues. The DNA of the CDR3 is TGTGCCAGCAGCCGACAGAGCGTAAATTCACCCCTCCACTTT. The encoded protein is CASSRQSVNSPLHF.

Many counts were recorded for this clonotype. The V and J genes are TRBV7-9 and TRBJ1-2; D is unclear. V was cut by 5 bases and J by 4 bases, with 20 bases left in between. Germline V gene data show CDR1 as SEHNR and CDR2 as FQNEAQ (reference sequence). The CDR3 is 16 amino acids. CDR3 in amino acids: CASSPSGGSKSYGYTF. The CDR3 DNA is TGTGCCAGCAGCCCGAGTGGAGGGTCTAAGAGCTATGGCTACACCTTC.

This clonotype was detected ten times or more. The J gene is TRBJ1-5, the V gene TRBV5-6; 7 nucleotides agree with TRBD1. With V trimmed by 4 bases and J by 4 bases, 8 bases remained unmatched. In germline, CDR1 is SGHDT, CDR2 YYEEEE. CDR3 length: 15 residues. In DNA form, the CDR3 reads TGTGCCAGCAGCGCCGGGACAGCCCTGAATCAGCCCCAGCATTTT. Its protein product is CASSAGTALNQPQHF.

A word on this clonotype: A read error is possible here, since a much larger clone lies one base away. DNA for the CDR3: TGTGCCAGCAGTGTCGGGACTAGCGGGAGTATAGGGGAGACCCAGTCCTTC. Translating it yields CASSVGTSGSIGETQSF. The chain couples TRBV28 to TRBJ2-5; 14 bases are shared with TRBD2. Germline V gives CDR1 MDHEN, CDR2 SYDVKM. The CDR3 length is 17 residues. Complete variable domain (other parts from reference TRBV28 and TRBJ2-5): DVKVTQSSRYLVKRTGEKVFLECVQDMDHENMFWYRQDPGLGLRLIYFSYDVKMKEKGDIPEGYSVSREKKERFSLILESASTNQTSMYLCASSVGTSGSIGETQSFGPGTRLLVL.

V usage is TRBV5-6 and J usage is TRBJ2-1; D is ambiguous. CDR1 and CDR2 from the germline V gene are SGHDT and YYEEEE. Trimming took off 0 bases at V and 4 bases at J, with 11 bases between the two ends. This CDR3 has 15 amino acids. CDR3 nucleotides: TGTGCCAGCAGCTTGGGTGGGTTAGGGTACAATGAGCAGTTCTTC. This sequence encodes CASSLGGLGYNEQFF.

This clonotype was counted at least ten times. The chain joins TRBV4-3 to TRBJ2-1; D not resolved. Trimming stripped 5 bases from V and 2 bases from J, with 13 bases between. The germline CDR1 and CDR2 sequences are LGHNA and YSLEER. This CDR3 is 15 amino acids long. The CDR3 region has the DNA TGCGCCAGCAGCTTCCAGGAACGGCCCTACAATGAGCAGTTCTTC. Its translation: CASSFQERPYNEQFF.

This clonotype was counted only a few times. This chain joins TRBV4-2 and TRBJ1-2; D is perhaps TRBD1 (5 bases). V was shortened by 0 bases and J by 2 bases, with 13 bases between the two germline ends. Germline values: CDR1 LGHNA, CDR2 YNFKEQ. This CDR3 has 16 amino acids. The CDR3 loop is CASSQDARGVNYGYTF. In DNA form, the CDR3 reads TGTGCCAGCAGCCAAGATGCCCGAGGGGTCAACTATGGCTACACCTTC.

At least ten counts were recorded for this clonotype. The chain carries TRBV29-1 and TRBJ2-1, with TRBD1 identical over 9 bases. Germline V lookup: CDR1 SQVTM, CDR2 ANQGSEA. After removal of 1 base from V and 9 bases from J, the junction contained 13 bases not matched to a gene. The CDR3 has 16 residues. The CDR3 nucleotides read TGCAGCGTTGAAGTCCCGCGAAGGACAGGGGCCGGTGAGCAGTTCTTC. Its protein product is CSVEVPRRTGAGEQFF.

This clonotype was recorded a few times. The rearrangement joins TRBV11-2 to TRBJ2-1; TRBD2 agrees at 7 bases. The length of the CDR3 is 14 residues. The germline gives CDR1 SGHAT, CDR2 FQNNGV. Losses at the gene ends were 4 bases for V and 9 bases for J; bases not matched to a gene: 9. In nucleotides, the CDR3 is TGTGCCAGCAGCTCCACGACTAGCCTGGGTGAGCAGTTCTTC. Protein: CASSSTTSLGEQFF.

At least ten counts were recorded for this clonotype. The V call is TRBV7-8, the J call TRBJ2-7; 7 bases agree with TRBD2. Unmatched junction bases numbered 10, after V lost 1 base and J lost 7 bases. Germline assignment: CDR1 SGHVS and CDR2 FQNEAQ. The CDR3 runs to 15 residues. The CDR3 region has the DNA TGTGCCAGCAGCTTAGTTGCGGGAGAAGTCGGGGAGCAGTACTTC. It yields the protein CASSLVAGEVGEQYF.

The chain has TRBV20-1 and TRBJ1-6; D possibly corresponds to TRBD1 (6 bases). The germline V gene has CDR1 DFQATT and CDR2 SNEGSKA (reference sequence). The V gene lost 2 bases and the J gene lost 7 bases, with 15 bases spanning the gap. The CDR3 consists of 15 residues. CDR3 nucleotide sequence: TGCAGTGCTAGAAAGGTAGCCCAGGGGAATTCACCCCTCCACTTT. Its protein is CSARKVAQGNSPLHF.

There are a few counts of this clonotype. This rearrangement joins TRBV27 to TRBJ2-1; 14 bases fit TRBD2. CDR3 length equals 19 residues. CDR1 and CDR2 (germline): MNHEY, SMNVEV (reference sequence). The V and J ends lost 0 bases and 4 bases, in that order; junction bases with no gene match: 8. CDR3 residues: CASSLSPSTSGRDYNEQFF. DNA of the CDR3: TGTGCCAGCAGTTTATCCCCCTCGACTAGCGGGAGGGATTACAATGAGCAGTTCTTC.

This clonotype has just a few counts. The chain joins TRBV20-1 to TRBJ2-1; no reliable D call. Per germline, CDR1 DFQATT and CDR2 SNEGSKA (reference sequence). Trimming pared 2 bases from V and 3 bases from J, leaving 11 bases between. The CDR3 consists of 14 residues. CDR3 nucleotide sequence: TGCAGTGCTAGAAACGACCTCGTCTACAATGAGCAGTTCTTC. As protein: CSARNDLVYNEQFF.

This clonotype showed up just a few times. This chain joins TRBV15 and TRBJ2-5; the D is unclear. V shed 0 bases and J shed 1 base, with 6 bases lying between them. The germline gives CDR1 LNHNV, CDR2 YYDKDF (reference sequence). The CDR3 loop spans 14 amino acids. The DNA for the CDR3 is TGTGCCACCAGCAGAGATAATTCCCAAGAGACCCAGTACTTC. Translation: CATSRDNSQETQYF.

This chain joins TRBV18 and TRBJ2-4; maybe TRBD2 (7 bases). CDR3 length equals 14 residues. Germline loops: CDR1 KGHSH, CDR2 LQKENI. The V end lost 1 base, the J end lost 6 bases, and 10 bases lay between the germline ends. The CDR3 sequence: CASSPRGGVNIQYF. The CDR3 DNA reads as TGTGCCAGCTCACCACGGGGGGGCGTAAACATTCAGTACTTC.